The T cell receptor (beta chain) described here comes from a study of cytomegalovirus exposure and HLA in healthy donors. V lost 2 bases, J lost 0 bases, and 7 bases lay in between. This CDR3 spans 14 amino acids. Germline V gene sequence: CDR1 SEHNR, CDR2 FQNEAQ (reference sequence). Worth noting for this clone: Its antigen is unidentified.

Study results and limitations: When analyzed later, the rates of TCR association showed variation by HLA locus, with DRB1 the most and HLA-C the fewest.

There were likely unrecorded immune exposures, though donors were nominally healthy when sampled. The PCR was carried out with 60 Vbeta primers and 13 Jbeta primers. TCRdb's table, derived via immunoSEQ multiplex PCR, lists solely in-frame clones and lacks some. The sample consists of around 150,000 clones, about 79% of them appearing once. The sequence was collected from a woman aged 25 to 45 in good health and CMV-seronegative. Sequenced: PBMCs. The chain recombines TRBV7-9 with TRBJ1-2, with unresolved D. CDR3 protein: CASSLLRSNYGYTF. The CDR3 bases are TGTGCCAGCAGCTTACTACGATCTAACTATGGCTACACCTTC.